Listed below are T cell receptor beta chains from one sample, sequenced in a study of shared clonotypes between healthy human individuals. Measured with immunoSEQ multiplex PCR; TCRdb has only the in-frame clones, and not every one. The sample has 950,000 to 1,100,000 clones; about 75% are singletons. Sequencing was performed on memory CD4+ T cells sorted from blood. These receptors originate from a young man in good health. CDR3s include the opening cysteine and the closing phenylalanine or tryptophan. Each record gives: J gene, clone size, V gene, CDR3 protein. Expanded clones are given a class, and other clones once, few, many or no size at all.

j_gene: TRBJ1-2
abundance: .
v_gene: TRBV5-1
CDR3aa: CASSHGASQIYGYTF

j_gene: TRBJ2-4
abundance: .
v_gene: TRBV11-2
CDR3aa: CASSMGWAGAKNIQYF

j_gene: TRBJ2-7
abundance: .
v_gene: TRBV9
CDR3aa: CASSVGSGLAGGEQYF

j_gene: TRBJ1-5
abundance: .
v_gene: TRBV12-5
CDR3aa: CASGLVSSPGSQPQHF

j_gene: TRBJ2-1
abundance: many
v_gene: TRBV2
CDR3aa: CASRETSGSGYEQFF

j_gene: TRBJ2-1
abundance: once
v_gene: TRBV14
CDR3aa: CASSRRLAGGGEQFF

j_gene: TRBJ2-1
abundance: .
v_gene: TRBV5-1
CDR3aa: CASSLGGSNEQFF

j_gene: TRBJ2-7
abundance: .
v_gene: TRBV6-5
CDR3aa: CASSYSARPLGYEQYF

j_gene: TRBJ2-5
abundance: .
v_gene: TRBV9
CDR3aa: CASSVDEGPGTQYF

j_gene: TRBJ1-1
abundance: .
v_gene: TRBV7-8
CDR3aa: CASSLARGYTEAFF

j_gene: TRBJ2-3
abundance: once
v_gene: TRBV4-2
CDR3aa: CASSQRTSGGADTQYF

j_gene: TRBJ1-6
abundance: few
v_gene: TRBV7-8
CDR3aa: CASSAGREGSPLHF

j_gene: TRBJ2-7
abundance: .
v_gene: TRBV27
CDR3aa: CASRSSGEQYF

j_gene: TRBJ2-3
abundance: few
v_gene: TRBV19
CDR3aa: CASSIKGAQDTQYF

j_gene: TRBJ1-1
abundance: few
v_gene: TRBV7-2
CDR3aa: CASSLSRTGGGGAFF

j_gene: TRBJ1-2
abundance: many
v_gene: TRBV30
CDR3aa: CAWRGRPSGYTF

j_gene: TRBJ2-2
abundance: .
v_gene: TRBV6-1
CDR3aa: CASSDRGRAGELFF

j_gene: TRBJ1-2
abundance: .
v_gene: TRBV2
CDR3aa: CASSPDWGYTF

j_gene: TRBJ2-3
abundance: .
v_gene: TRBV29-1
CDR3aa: CSVLGGGIIDTQYF

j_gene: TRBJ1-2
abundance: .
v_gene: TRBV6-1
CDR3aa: CASSEMGQPYGYTF

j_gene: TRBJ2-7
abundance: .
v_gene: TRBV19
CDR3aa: CASSISGWTSGGSTYEQYF

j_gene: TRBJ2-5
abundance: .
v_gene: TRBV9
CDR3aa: CASSVGLAGGQGETQYF

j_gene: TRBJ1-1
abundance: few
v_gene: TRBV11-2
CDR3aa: CASSFDGTAFTEAFF